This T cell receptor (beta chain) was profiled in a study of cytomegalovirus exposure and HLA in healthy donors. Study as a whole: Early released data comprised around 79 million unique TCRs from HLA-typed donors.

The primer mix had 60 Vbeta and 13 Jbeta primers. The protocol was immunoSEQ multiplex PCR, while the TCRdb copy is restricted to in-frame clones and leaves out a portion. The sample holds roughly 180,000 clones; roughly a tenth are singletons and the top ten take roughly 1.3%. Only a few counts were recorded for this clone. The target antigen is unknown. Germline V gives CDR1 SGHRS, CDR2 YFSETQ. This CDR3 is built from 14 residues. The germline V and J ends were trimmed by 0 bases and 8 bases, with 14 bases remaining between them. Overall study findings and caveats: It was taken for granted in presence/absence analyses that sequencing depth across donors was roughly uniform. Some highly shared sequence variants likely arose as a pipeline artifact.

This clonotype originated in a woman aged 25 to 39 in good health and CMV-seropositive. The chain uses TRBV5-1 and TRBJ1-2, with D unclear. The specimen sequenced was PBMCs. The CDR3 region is CASSLDISQRGYTF. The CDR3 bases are TGCGCCAGCAGCTTGGACATCTCCCAGCGGGGCTACACCTTC.